This is a list of T cell receptor beta chains from one sample in a study of STAT5B mutations in CD4+ large granular lymphocyte leukemia. Produced via immunoSEQ multiplex PCR; TCRdb's table is partial and in-frame only. The profile shows 45,000 to 55,000 clones, about three quarters of them singletons. The sequenced material came from CD4+ T cells from blood buffy coats. These receptors were taken from a human donor in good health. Each CDR3 is given with its conserved first and last residue. D genes are given only for firm matches. The size entry is marked missing in some rows and otherwise reads once, few, many or a size class.

cdr3_aa: CASSQVGARRSAGETQYF
cdr3_nt: TGTGCCAGCAGCCAAGTGGGGGCCAGGCGGTCCGCGGGAGAGACCCAGTACTTC
clone_size: -
j_call: TRBJ2-5
v_call: TRBV14
d_call: -

cdr3_aa: CASSLNAGETQYF
cdr3_nt: TGTGCCAGCAGCTTAAATGCGGGGGAGACCCAGTACTTC
clone_size: -
j_call: TRBJ2-5
v_call: TRBV7-3
d_call: -

cdr3_aa: CASSLGGFRNTEAFF
cdr3_nt: TGTGCCAGCAGTTTGGGGGGCTTTAGGAACACTGAAGCTTTCTTT
clone_size: -
j_call: TRBJ1-1
v_call: TRBV28
d_call: -

cdr3_aa: CASSQGSPQETQYF
cdr3_nt: TGTGCCAGCAGTCAGGGATCTCCCCAAGAGACCCAGTACTTC
clone_size: -
j_call: TRBJ2-5
v_call: TRBV2
d_call: -

cdr3_aa: CASSIIGNSPLHF
cdr3_nt: TGTGCCAGTAGTATCATTGGGAATTCACCCCTCCACTTT
clone_size: -
j_call: TRBJ1-6
v_call: TRBV19
d_call: -

cdr3_aa: CASSVGGEGTEAFF
cdr3_nt: TGTGCCAGCAGCGTGGGGGGTGAGGGTACTGAAGCTTTCTTT
clone_size: few
j_call: TRBJ1-1
v_call: TRBV9
d_call: -

cdr3_aa: CASSIGSLGANHAEAFF
cdr3_nt: TGTGCCAGTAGTATAGGATCGTTGGGGGCCAATCACGCTGAAGCTTTCTTT
clone_size: -
j_call: TRBJ1-1
v_call: TRBV19
d_call: -

cdr3_aa: CASGFSRSTEAFF
cdr3_nt: TGTGCCAGCGGGTTCTCAAGGAGTACTGAAGCTTTCTTT
clone_size: -
j_call: TRBJ1-1
v_call: TRBV2
d_call: -

cdr3_aa: CASSRQSGQPQHF
cdr3_nt: TGTGCCAGCAGCCGACAGTCTGGTCAGCCCCAGCATTTT
clone_size: few
j_call: TRBJ1-5
v_call: TRBV5-6
d_call: -

cdr3_aa: CASSETGVEGTEAFF
cdr3_nt: TGTGCCAGCAGTGAAACAGGGGTGGAGGGCACTGAAGCTTTCTTT
clone_size: -
j_call: TRBJ1-1
v_call: TRBV6-1
d_call: TRBD1

cdr3_aa: CASSEGGGGDGEKLFF
cdr3_nt: TGTGCCAGCAGCGAAGGAGGAGGTGGGGATGGGGAAAAACTGTTTTTT
clone_size: -
j_call: TRBJ1-4
v_call: TRBV11-2
d_call: -

cdr3_aa: CASSEGQGIYGYTF
cdr3_nt: TGTGCCAGCAGTGAGGGACAGGGAATCTATGGCTACACCTTC
clone_size: -
j_call: TRBJ1-2
v_call: TRBV25-1
d_call: TRBD1

cdr3_aa: CASSLPLAGGSGELFF
cdr3_nt: TGTGCCAGCAGTTTACCACTAGCGGGGGGCTCGGGGGAGCTGTTTTTT
clone_size: -
j_call: TRBJ2-2
v_call: TRBV28
d_call: TRBD2

cdr3_aa: CATSRESGGTPYTQYF
cdr3_nt: TGTGCCACCAGCAGGGAAAGCGGGGGGACCCCTTATACGCAGTATTTT
clone_size: -
j_call: TRBJ2-3
v_call: TRBV15
d_call: TRBD2

cdr3_aa: CASRDGQGPYEQYF
cdr3_nt: TGTGCCAGCAGAGACGGACAGGGGCCCTACGAGCAGTACTTC
clone_size: -
j_call: TRBJ2-7
v_call: TRBV6-5
d_call: TRBD1

cdr3_aa: CAWSRVADTQYF
cdr3_nt: TGTGCCTGGAGCCGGGTGGCAGATACGCAGTATTTT
clone_size: -
j_call: TRBJ2-3
v_call: TRBV30
d_call: -

cdr3_aa: CASSRSGTGTYEQYF
cdr3_nt: TGTGCCAGCTCACGCTCCGGGACGGGAACCTACGAGCAGTACTTC
clone_size: once
j_call: TRBJ2-7
v_call: TRBV18
d_call: -

cdr3_aa: CASSPYPRIEQFF
cdr3_nt: TGTGCCAGCTCACCGTATCCTAGAATTGAGCAGTTCTTC
clone_size: -
j_call: TRBJ2-1
v_call: TRBV18
d_call: -

cdr3_aa: CASSYRTSYGYTF
cdr3_nt: TGTGCCAGCAGCTACAGGACGAGCTATGGCTACACCTTC
clone_size: -
j_call: TRBJ1-2
v_call: TRBV6-5
d_call: -

cdr3_aa: CASSERGQGINQPQHF
cdr3_nt: TGTGCCAGCAGCGAGAGAGGCCAGGGGATCAATCAGCCCCAGCATTTT
clone_size: medium-sized
j_call: TRBJ1-5
v_call: TRBV7-8
d_call: -

cdr3_aa: CASSLIAGEYDTQYF
cdr3_nt: TGTGCCAGCAGCCTCATAGCGGGGGAGTATGATACGCAGTATTTT
clone_size: -
j_call: TRBJ2-3
v_call: TRBV7-3
d_call: TRBD2

cdr3_aa: CAGTGQGYEQYF
cdr3_nt: TGTGCCGGCACAGGACAGGGCTACGAGCAGTACTTC
clone_size: -
j_call: TRBJ2-7
v_call: TRBV2
d_call: TRBD1

cdr3_aa: CAISDPGGRTEAFF
cdr3_nt: TGTGCCATCAGTGACCCAGGGGGGAGGACTGAAGCTTTCTTT
clone_size: once
j_call: TRBJ1-1
v_call: TRBV10-3
d_call: TRBD1

cdr3_aa: CASSFGVAVYHQPQHF
cdr3_nt: TGTGCCAGCAGCTTTGGTGTGGCGGTCTACCATCAGCCCCAGCATTTT
clone_size: -
j_call: TRBJ1-5
v_call: TRBV7-3
d_call: -

cdr3_aa: CASSRTGTSGGKGEQYF
cdr3_nt: TGTGCCAGCAGCCGAACCGGGACTAGCGGGGGGAAGGGCGAGCAGTACTTC
clone_size: -
j_call: TRBJ2-7
v_call: TRBV7-2
d_call: TRBD2

cdr3_aa: CASSVIAEQGRFF
cdr3_nt: TGTGCCAGCAGTGTGATCGCAGAACAAGGAAGGTTCTTC
clone_size: -
j_call: TRBJ2-1
v_call: TRBV2
d_call: -

cdr3_aa: CASSRRDNSPLHF
cdr3_nt: TGTGCCAGCAGTCGCCGAGATAATTCACCCCTCCACTTT
clone_size: few
j_call: TRBJ1-6
v_call: TRBV6-5
d_call: -

cdr3_aa: CASRDRGQETQYF
cdr3_nt: TGTGCCAGCAGAGACAGGGGGCAAGAGACCCAGTACTTC
clone_size: -
j_call: TRBJ2-5
v_call: TRBV5-4
d_call: TRBD1

cdr3_aa: CASSKYTEQFF
cdr3_nt: TGTGCCAGCAGCAAGTATACTGAGCAGTTCTTC
clone_size: once
j_call: TRBJ2-1
v_call: TRBV11-1
d_call: -

cdr3_aa: CASTGQSEQFF
cdr3_nt: TGTGCCAGCACCGGGCAATCGGAGCAGTTCTTC
clone_size: once
j_call: TRBJ2-1
v_call: TRBV6-6
d_call: -

cdr3_aa: CASSLQGAGYTF
cdr3_nt: TGTGCCAGCAGTCTGCAGGGGGCGGGCTACACCTTC
clone_size: -
j_call: TRBJ1-2
v_call: TRBV6-5
d_call: TRBD1

cdr3_aa: CASSVAGTGGEQYF
cdr3_nt: TGTGCCAGCAGCGTAGCTGGAACAGGGGGCGAGCAGTACTTC
clone_size: -
j_call: TRBJ2-7
v_call: TRBV9
d_call: TRBD1

cdr3_aa: CASVKGSNTEAFF
cdr3_nt: TGTGCCAGCGTTAAAGGGTCCAACACTGAAGCTTTCTTT
clone_size: -
j_call: TRBJ1-1
v_call: TRBV7-9
d_call: -

cdr3_aa: CASSLQGQNTQPQHF
cdr3_nt: TGTGCCAGCAGCTTACAGGGGCAGAATACACAGCCCCAGCATTTT
clone_size: few
j_call: TRBJ1-5
v_call: TRBV7-2
d_call: -

cdr3_aa: CATSRLKGTDYNSPLHF
cdr3_nt: TGTGCCACCAGCAGATTAAAGGGGACAGATTATAATTCACCCCTCCACTTT
clone_size: -
j_call: TRBJ1-6
v_call: TRBV15
d_call: TRBD1

cdr3_aa: CASSLAGDTEAFF
cdr3_nt: TGTGCCAGCAGCTTAGCGGGGGACACTGAAGCTTTCTTT
clone_size: once
j_call: TRBJ1-1
v_call: TRBV7-9
d_call: -

cdr3_aa: CASSDGTRVNEQFF
cdr3_nt: TGTGCCAGCAGTGACGGGACTAGGGTGAATGAGCAGTTCTTC
clone_size: few
j_call: TRBJ2-1
v_call: TRBV6-1
d_call: TRBD2

cdr3_aa: CAIKVGPATDTQYF
cdr3_nt: TGTGCCATCAAGGTTGGGCCAGCCACAGATACGCAGTATTTT
clone_size: -
j_call: TRBJ2-3
v_call: TRBV10-3
d_call: -

cdr3_aa: CAISDSPGGQGDTQYF
cdr3_nt: TGTGCCATCAGTGATTCACCCGGGGGCCAAGGAGATACGCAGTATTTT
clone_size: -
j_call: TRBJ2-3
v_call: TRBV10-3
d_call: -

cdr3_aa: CASRSWAGAQETQYF
cdr3_nt: TGTGCCAGCAGGTCCTGGGCAGGGGCCCAAGAGACCCAGTACTTC
clone_size: -
j_call: TRBJ2-5
v_call: TRBV2
d_call: -

cdr3_aa: CASSPSGQGAYGYTF
cdr3_nt: TGTGCCAGCAGCCCGTCGGGACAGGGGGCCTATGGCTACACCTTC
clone_size: few
j_call: TRBJ1-2
v_call: TRBV7-2
d_call: TRBD1

cdr3_aa: CASSPVRGADTEAFF
cdr3_nt: TGTGCCAGCTCACCAGTCAGGGGGGCCGACACTGAAGCTTTCTTT
clone_size: -
j_call: TRBJ1-1
v_call: TRBV18
d_call: TRBD1

cdr3_aa: CASSLYGYTF
cdr3_nt: TGTGCCAGCAGTTTGTATGGCTACACCTTC
clone_size: few
j_call: TRBJ1-2
v_call: TRBV6-9
d_call: -

cdr3_aa: CASRNSVINTGELFF
cdr3_nt: TGTGCCAGCAGGAATTCAGTGATTAACACCGGGGAGCTGTTTTTT
clone_size: few
j_call: TRBJ2-2
v_call: TRBV28
d_call: -

cdr3_aa: CASSQTGLAGAGGNEQFF
cdr3_nt: TGTGCCAGCAGCCAAACTGGACTAGCGGGGGCCGGGGGGAATGAGCAGTTCTTC
clone_size: -
j_call: TRBJ2-1
v_call: TRBV4-2
d_call: TRBD2

cdr3_aa: CSVERRGASMNQPQHF
cdr3_nt: TGCAGCGTTGAACGCCGCGGGGCCAGCATGAATCAGCCCCAGCATTTT
clone_size: -
j_call: TRBJ1-5
v_call: TRBV29-1
d_call: -

cdr3_aa: CASSLARASSPLHF
cdr3_nt: TGTGCCAGCAGCTTAGCCAGGGCCAGTTCACCCCTCCACTTT
clone_size: -
j_call: TRBJ1-6
v_call: TRBV7-2
d_call: -

cdr3_aa: CASKRVLYGYTF
cdr3_nt: TGTGCCAGCAAGAGGGTACTTTATGGCTACACCTTC
clone_size: -
j_call: TRBJ1-2
v_call: TRBV28
d_call: -

cdr3_aa: CSVDVGADTQYF
cdr3_nt: TGCAGCGTTGATGTGGGGGCAGATACGCAGTATTTT
clone_size: -
j_call: TRBJ2-3
v_call: TRBV29-1
d_call: -

cdr3_aa: CASSFALAGGYNEQFF
cdr3_nt: TGCGCCAGCAGTTTCGCCCTAGCGGGGGGTTACAATGAGCAGTTCTTC
clone_size: -
j_call: TRBJ2-1
v_call: TRBV10-2
d_call: TRBD2

cdr3_aa: CASSFSTEAFF
cdr3_nt: TGTGCCAGCAGCTTTTCCACTGAAGCTTTCTTT
clone_size: few
j_call: TRBJ1-1
v_call: TRBV7-8
d_call: -

cdr3_aa: CASSIDGQGSNQPQHF
cdr3_nt: TGTGCCAGTAGTATAGACGGACAGGGGAGCAATCAGCCCCAGCATTTT
clone_size: -
j_call: TRBJ1-5
v_call: TRBV19
d_call: TRBD1

cdr3_aa: CAISEQAGGLETQYF
cdr3_nt: TGTGCCATCAGTGAACAGGCGGGGGGGCTCGAGACCCAGTACTTC
clone_size: -
j_call: TRBJ2-5
v_call: TRBV10-3
d_call: TRBD2

cdr3_aa: CASSNTGVNTEAFF
cdr3_nt: TGTGCCAGTAGTAATACAGGCGTGAACACTGAAGCTTTCTTT
clone_size: few
j_call: TRBJ1-1
v_call: TRBV19
d_call: -

cdr3_aa: CAWSLGSGGLETQYF
cdr3_nt: TGTGCCTGGAGTCTAGGTAGCGGGGGTCTAGAGACCCAGTACTTC
clone_size: -
j_call: TRBJ2-5
v_call: TRBV30
d_call: TRBD2

cdr3_aa: CASKPGQGNEKLFF
cdr3_nt: TGTGCCAGCAAACCGGGACAGGGGAATGAAAAACTGTTTTTT
clone_size: -
j_call: TRBJ1-4
v_call: TRBV6-6
d_call: TRBD1

cdr3_aa: CASSEGPYQETQYF
cdr3_nt: TGTGCCAGCAGTGAAGGCCCGTACCAAGAGACCCAGTACTTC
clone_size: -
j_call: TRBJ2-5
v_call: TRBV2
d_call: -